Each of the 27 T cell receptor beta chains below was sequenced from the same sample in a study of OX40 agonist ivuxolimab in advanced cancers. TCRdb's table, derived via immunoSEQ multiplex PCR, lists solely in-frame clones and lacks some. The repertoire holds 98,000 or so clones, with 80% to 95% as singletons. The sequencing used CD4+ or CD8+ T cells sorted from blood, collected in a trial of the OX40 agonist ivuxolimab. The receptors derive from an adult with an advanced solid tumor such as melanoma, head and neck, liver or kidney cancer.

The CDR3 DNA sequence: TGTGCCAGCAGCTCGGCGGGGCGATCCAGGGGGGTCTACGAGCAGTACTTC. Encoded protein: CASSSAGRSRGVYEQYF. The rearrangement uses TRBV5-4 and TRBJ2-7; the D gene is possibly TRBD1 (7 bases). V lost 3 bases and J lost 3, with 22 bases in between. Germline V lookup: CDR1 SGHNT, CDR2 YYREEE (reference sequence). The CDR3 contains 17 residues.

CDR3 nucleotides: TGTGCCAGCAGTCTCCGGACAGGGGCGGAAACTGACCAGTACTTC. This sequence encodes CASSLRTGAETDQYF. The rearrangement links TRBV14 to TRBJ2-5; 9 positions match TRBD1. This CDR3 spans 15 amino acids. V shed 6 bases, J shed 10 bases, and the junction held 15 bases outside the gene matches. Germline V gene data show CDR1 as SGHDN and CDR2 as FVKESK.

The V call is TRBV5-1, the J call TRBJ2-3; TRBD2 matches 12 bases. There are 17 residues in the CDR3. Germline V CDR1 and CDR2: SGHRS, YFSETQ. The V and J ends lost 0 bases and 3 bases, in that order; junction bases with no gene match: 5. The CDR3 DNA reads TGCGCCAGCAGCTTGGAGCTAGCGGGAGGGGCTACAGATACGCAGTATTTT. This encodes CASSLELAGGATDTQYF.

CDR3 DNA: TGCGCCAGCAGCCCGGGACTAGAGGGGGAGACCCAGTACTTC. Translating it yields CASSPGLEGETQYF. The rearrangement links TRBV5-1 to TRBJ2-5; 8 bases are a match to TRBD2. This CDR3 has 14 residues. Germline CDR1 SGHRS, CDR2 YFSETQ. The J segment lost 5 bases and the V segment lost 4 bases, leaving 7 bases of the junction unmatched.

The rearrangement uses TRBV5-1 and TRBJ2-5, with TRBD2 matching 9 bases. The last part of the DNA fits TRBJ2-7 better; the J call may be wrong. Germline V gene lookup returns CDR1 SGHRS and CDR2 YFSETQ. This CDR3 comprises 13 residues. CDR3 sequence reads: CASSGLASHEQYF. The DNA of the CDR3 is TGCGCCAGCAGCGGACTAGCGAGCCACGAGCAGTACTTC.

The chain couples TRBV6-6 to TRBJ1-4; 8 bases line up with TRBD1. Unmatched junction bases numbered 4, after V lost 8 bases and J lost 5 bases. Per the germline V gene, CDR1 is MNHNY and CDR2 is SVGAGI (reference sequence). This CDR3 region has 13 residues. The CDR3 loop is CASRDRRNEKLFF. The CDR3 DNA follows: TGTGCCAGCCGGGACAGGCGGAATGAAAAACTGTTTTTT.

The genes are TRBV5-8 and TRBJ1-1; D not certain. The V end lost 3 bases, the J end lost 4 bases, and 13 bases lay between the germline ends. CDR3 length: 14 amino acids. Germline V gives CDR1 SGHTS, CDR2 YDEGEE. DNA of the CDR3: TGTGCCAGCAGCTCCCGGACCTGGGGCACTGAAGCTTTCTTT. Residues: CASSSRTWGTEAFF. Filled out from reference TRBV5-8 and TRBJ1-1, the complete variable domain reads EAGVTQSPTHLIKTRGQQATLRCSPISGHTSVYWYQQALGLGLQFLLWYDEGEERNRGNFPPRFSGRQFPNYSSELNVNALELEDSALYLCASSSRTWGTEAFFGQGTRLTVV.

V gene TRBV2 combines with J gene TRBJ1-6; D possibly corresponds to TRBD1 (6 bases). CDR1 and CDR2 from the germline V gene are SNHLY and FYNNEI. The ends were cut back, 5 bases at V and 7 bases at J, with 15 bases in the middle. The CDR3 has 15 amino acids. The CDR3 region is CASSTGTLRNSPLHF. Written as DNA, the CDR3 is TGTGCCAGCAGTACAGGGACTTTAAGGAATTCACCCCTCCACTTT.

In nucleotides, the CDR3 is TGCGCCAGGAGCCCTCCGGGACAGGGGGCAGGGAGGAACACTGAAGCTTTCTTT. Translation gives CARSPPGQGAGRNTEAFF. The chain combines TRBV5-1 with TRBJ1-1, with 12 bases lining up with TRBD1. J was trimmed by 1 base and V by 8 bases; bases with no gene match: 15. The CDR3 runs 18 residues. The germline V gene encodes CDR1 SGHRS and CDR2 YFSETQ.

The genes are TRBV29-1 and TRBJ1-2; the D is unclear. The CDR3 spans 12 residues. Trimming stripped 6 bases from V and 0 bases from J, with 8 bases between. Looked up from germline, CDR1 is SQVTM and CDR2 is ANQGSEA. DNA for the CDR3: TGCAGCGTGGCGTTAGCTAACTATGGCTACACCTTC. Protein sequence: CSVALANYGYTF. The full variable domain, in which reference TRBV29-1 and TRBJ1-2 provide the parts outside the CDR3, is SAVISQKPSRDICQRGTSLTIQCQVDSQVTMMFWYRQQPGQSLTLIATANQGSEATYESGFVIDKFPISRPNLTFSTLTVSNMSPEDSSIYLCSVALANYGYTFGSGTRLTVV.

V usage is TRBV30 and J usage is TRBJ2-2; a possible D gene is TRBD1 (5 bases). The CDR3 loop spans 15 amino acids. Trimming removed 0 bases at V and 6 bases at J, with 14 bases between. CDR1 and CDR2 (germline): GTSNPN, SVGIG (reference sequence). The CDR3 DNA reads as TGTGCCTGGAGTGTACTCCTAGGGGTCTCCGGGGAGCTGTTTTTT. Amino acids: CAWSVLLGVSGELFF. Based on the CDR3 plus reference TRBV30 and TRBJ2-2, the full variable domain is SQTIHQWPATLVQPVGSPLSLECTVEGTSNPNLYWYRQAAGRGLQLLFYSVGIGQISSEVPQNLSASRPQDRQFILSSKKLLLSDSGFYLCAWSVLLGVSGELFFGEGSRLTVL.

This rearrangement joins TRBV27 to TRBJ2-7, with 7 bases fitting TRBD2. Looked up from germline, CDR1 is MNHEY and CDR2 is SMNVEV (reference sequence). The junction had 11 bases not matched to a gene; V was cut back by 8 bases and J by 1 base. The CDR3 is 15 amino acids. The CDR3 coding sequence is TGTGCCAGCCGGTCAGCGGGGAGTAGTTCCTACGAGCAGTACTTC. It yields the protein CASRSAGSSSYEQYF.

The genes are TRBV21-1 and TRBJ2-4. TRBV21-1 corresponds to a pseudogene. This CDR3 comprises 15 residues. CDR3 region: CASSRDELAKNIQYF. DNA for the CDR3: TGTGCCAGCAGCAGGGACGAACTAGCCAAAAACATTCAGTACTTC.

The chain carries TRBV5-1 and TRBJ1-3; 8 bases map to TRBD1. This CDR3 is built from 18 residues. In germline, CDR1 is SGHRS, CDR2 YFSETQ. The ends lost 4 bases at V and 1 base at J; junction bases unmatched: 13. DNA for the CDR3: TGCGCCAGCAGCGATGACAGGGGTCGCTCCACGTCTGGAAACACCATATATTTT. Encoded protein: CASSDDRGRSTSGNTIYF.

The J gene is TRBJ1-5, the V gene TRBV30; no firm D call. The CDR3 length is 13 residues. Germline CDR1 GTSNPN, CDR2 SVGIG (reference sequence). V was shortened by 2 bases and J by 4 bases, with 9 bases between the two germline ends. The CDR3 sequence: CAWSWSENQPQHF. CDR3 nucleotide sequence: TGTGCCTGGAGTTGGTCGGAAAATCAGCCCCAGCATTTT.

The rearrangement uses TRBV30 and TRBJ1-5, with D perhaps TRBD1 (6 bases). The CDR3 covers 15 residues. Trimming removed 5 bases from V and 2 bases from J, with 16 bases in between. CDR1 is GTSNPN, CDR2 SVGIG, per germline (reference sequence). This chain's CDR3 is CAWGAGERGNQPQHF. In DNA form, the CDR3 reads TGTGCCTGGGGAGCAGGGGAACGGGGCAATCAGCCCCAGCATTTT.

The chain employs TRBV12-5 and TRBJ1-5; D is perhaps TRBD1 (6 bases). V lost 1 base, J lost 2 bases, and 9 bases lay in between. Germline CDR1 reads LGHNT; CDR2 reads FRNRAP. This CDR3 is built from 15 residues. CDR3 loop: CASGLEGEGNQPQHF. CDR3 nucleotide sequence: TGTGCTAGTGGTTTGGAGGGGGAAGGCAATCAGCCCCAGCATTTT.

The V and J genes are TRBV7-8 and TRBJ1-3; the D is unclear. Trimming shortened V by 1 base and J by 3 bases, and 4 bases separated the two germline ends. CDR1 and CDR2 from the germline V gene are SGHVS and FQNEAQ. The CDR3 runs 13 residues. CDR3 coding DNA: TGTGCCAGCAGCTTAGGTAGTGGAAACACCATATATTTT. Encoded protein: CASSLGSGNTIYF.

V usage is TRBV11-2 and J usage is TRBJ1-2; D ambiguous. The CDR3 extends over 16 amino acids. CDR1 and CDR2 (germline): SGHAT, FQNNGV. Trimming stripped 5 bases from V and 4 bases from J, with 20 bases between. The CDR3 is CASSPSPQSLRYGYTF. CDR3 DNA sequence: TGTGCCAGCAGCCCCTCCCCCCAGAGTCTACGCTATGGCTACACCTTC.

CDR3 protein: CASSLGTSGGGYNEQFF. DNA for the CDR3: TGCGCCAGCAGCTTGGGAACTAGCGGGGGTGGTTACAATGAGCAGTTCTTC. The chain has TRBV5-1 and TRBJ2-1; 11 bases agree with TRBD2. The CDR3 runs to 17 residues. Germline V gene sequence: CDR1 SGHRS, CDR2 YFSETQ. V lost 0 bases, J lost 4 bases, and 6 bases stayed unmatched.

The genes are TRBV6-6 and TRBJ2-1, with TRBD2 matching over 14 bases. The V and J ends lost 4 bases and 9 bases, in that order; junction bases with no gene match: 8. CDR1 MNHNY and CDR2 SVGAGI come from the germline V gene (reference sequence). CDR3 length: 16 residues. The chain's CDR3 is CASSSRLAGGPFEQFF. CDR3 bases: TGTGCCAGCAGTTCTCGACTAGCGGGGGGGCCCTTTGAGCAGTTCTTC.

The chain employs TRBV12-5 and TRBJ2-7; the D gene could be TRBD1 or TRBD2 (6 bases each). The germline V gene has CDR1 LGHNT and CDR2 FRNRAP. The germline V and J ends were trimmed by 0 bases and 1 base, with 13 bases remaining between them. The CDR3 runs to 16 residues. The CDR3 spells CASGLVDRRASYEQYF. The CDR3 bases are TGTGCTAGTGGTTTGGTCGACAGGAGGGCTTCCTACGAGCAGTACTTC. Drawing the rest from reference TRBV12-5 and TRBJ2-7, the complete variable domain is DARVTQTPRHKVTEMGQEVTMRCQPILGHNTVFWYRQTMMQGLELLAYFRNRAPLDDSGMPKDRFSAEMPDATLATLKIQPSEPRDSAVYFCASGLVDRRASYEQYFGPGTRLTVT.

The CDR3 loop is CAISPGQSRGMNTEAFF. CDR3 DNA sequence: TGTGCCATCAGTCCCGGACAGAGCCGAGGTATGAACACTGAAGCTTTCTTT. The chain joins TRBV10-3 to TRBJ1-1; perhaps TRBD1 as D (6 bases). Trimming left V 5 bases short and J 0 bases short, with 19 bases between. The CDR3 runs to 17 residues. Germline V gene sequence: CDR1 ENHRY, CDR2 SYGVKD.

In DNA, the CDR3 is TGTGCCTGGAGCCTAGGTTTGGGGACGCCCCTCCACTTT. Its protein product is CAWSLGLGTPLHF. This chain connects TRBV30 to TRBJ1-6, with D maybe TRBD1 (5 bases). The CDR3 extends over 13 amino acids. Trimming pared 3 bases from V and 13 bases from J, leaving 16 bases between. Germline V gene data show CDR1 as GTSNPN and CDR2 as SVGIG (reference sequence).

This clone was recorded a few times. The J gene is TRBJ1-5, the V gene TRBV19; weak D call: TRBD1 (6 bases). The V end was cut by 5 bases, the J end by 10 bases, with 12 bases between. The CDR3 runs to 12 residues. CDR1 is LNHDA and CDR2 is SQIVND in the germline V gene (reference sequence). The CDR3 DNA reads TGTGCCAGTAGTCCCTCCAGGGGACCCCAGCATTTT. Translating gives CASSPSRGPQHF.

The chain employs TRBV14 and TRBJ2-7, with D tentatively TRBD1 (5 bases). This CDR3 has 14 amino acids. Per germline, CDR1 SGHDN and CDR2 FVKESK. Trimming took 4 bases from V and 0 from J, leaving 10 bases between them. The CDR3 DNA sequence: TGTGCCAGCAGCCTAGGGGCCCACTCCTACGAGCAGTACTTC. This encodes CASSLGAHSYEQYF. Drawing the rest from reference TRBV14 and TRBJ2-7, the complete variable domain is EAGVTQFPSHSVIEKGQTVTLRCDPISGHDNLYWYRRVMGKEIKFLLHFVKESKQDESGMPNNRFLAERTGGTYSTLKVQPAELEDSGVYFCASSLGAHSYEQYFGPGTRLTVT.

This clone was seen once. V is TRBV5-8 and J is TRBJ1-3, with D perhaps TRBD1 (5 bases). In germline, CDR1 is SGHTS, CDR2 YDEGEE. This CDR3 is built from 14 residues. The V and J ends lost 4 bases and 4 bases respectively, with 12 bases between them. CDR3 sequence: CASSLGTAGNTIYF. The CDR3, as DNA: TGTGCCAGCAGCCTCGGGACCGCAGGAAACACCATATATTTT.